This T cell receptor (beta chain) is from a study of immune heterogeneity within non-small cell lung tumors. Multiplex PCR employing 32 V and 13 J primers generated amplicons of the TCR beta CDR3. TCRdb redid the calling of the multiplex PCR reads with MiXCR, one entry per CDR3 protein. The table lists under 20,000 distinct CDR3 sequences, 28% of them singletons. Germline trimming cut 2 bases from V and 7 bases from J; bases unmatched to any gene: 9. CDR3 length: 14 residues. In germline, CDR1 is DFQATT, CDR2 SNEGSKA (reference sequence). At approximately 600 ng per sample, bulk tumor genomic DNA provided the template. Several biopsies were spaced far apart within each primary tumor and obtained as surgery took place. Each patient presented with untreated, newly diagnosed non-small cell lung cancer and received curative surgery.

This chain connects TRBV20-1 to TRBJ2-5, with TRBD1 matching 8 bases. This receptor was obtained from a man in his forties with non-small cell lung cancer. The sample taken for sequencing was lung tumor tissue. CDR3 DNA sequence: TGCAGTGCTAGATACCGACAGGGGACGAGGACCCAGTACTTC. Its protein is CSARYRQGTRTQYF.